The text below deals with one T cell receptor beta chain. Antigen unknown. This entry comes from a study of CD8 T cells in Susac syndrome. Notes on the study in general: The study conceded that relatively few individuals underwent its TCR sequencing and HLA analysis.

Sequencing of TCR beta was undertaken in CD8+ and CD4+ T cells derived from blood. The authors negatively isolated CD8+ and CD4+ T cells and FACS-enriched TEMRA cells. An amount of RNA that ranged from roughly 0.5 to 1 ug was reverse transcribed with random hexamers. TCR beta CDR3 was amplified by immunoSEQ covering 54 Vbeta and 13 Jbeta. Each CDR3 protein gets one entry after TCRdb re-called the immunoSEQ multiplex PCR reads with MiXCR. The table has approximately 190,000 distinct CDR3 sequences, roughly 96% seen once. The material sequenced was CD4+ T cells from PBMCs. The TCR comes from a human donor with multiple sclerosis.

This CDR3 reads CASSRAGTGYYEQYF. In DNA, the CDR3 is TGTGCCAGTAGTAGGGCCGGGACAGGGTACTACGAGCAGTACTTC. The rearrangement links TRBV19 to TRBJ2-7; 9 bases map to TRBD1. CDR3 length: 15 residues. Losses at the gene ends were 4 bases for V and 3 bases for J; bases not matched to a gene: 7. The germline V gene encodes CDR1 LNHDA and CDR2 SQIVND (reference sequence).